Reported below is one T cell receptor beta chain. This record belongs to a study of control samples from healthy donors and cancer patients. TCRdb keeps only in-frame clones here, not all; method: immunoSEQ multiplex PCR. The sample carries some 120,000 clones, 85% to 95% recorded once. The CDR3 spans 13 residues. The germline V gene has CDR1 LNHDA and CDR2 SQIVND (reference sequence). The ends were cut back, 3 bases at V and 5 bases at J, with 10 bases in the middle. This chain joins TRBV19 and TRBJ2-5; perhaps TRBD2 as D (6 bases). This TCR was sampled from a man under 40 in good health. Sequenced: blood. This chain's CDR3 is CASSIGGLETQYF. Here the CDR3 DNA reads TGTGCCAGTAGTATCGGAGGGCTGGAGACCCAGTACTTC.